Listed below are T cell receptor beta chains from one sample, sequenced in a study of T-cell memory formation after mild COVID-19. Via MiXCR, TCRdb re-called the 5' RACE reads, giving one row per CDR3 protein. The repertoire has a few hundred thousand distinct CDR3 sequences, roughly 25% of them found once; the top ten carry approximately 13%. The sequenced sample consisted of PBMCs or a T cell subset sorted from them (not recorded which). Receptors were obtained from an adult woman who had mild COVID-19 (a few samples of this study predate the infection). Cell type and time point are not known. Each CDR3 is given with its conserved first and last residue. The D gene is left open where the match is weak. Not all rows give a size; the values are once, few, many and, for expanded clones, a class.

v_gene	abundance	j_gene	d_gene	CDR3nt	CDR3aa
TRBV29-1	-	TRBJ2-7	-	TGCAGCGTTACAACCGGGACCCTCTACGAGCAGTACTTC	CSVTTGTLYEQYF
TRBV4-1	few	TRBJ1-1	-	TGCGCCAGCAGCCAGTCCTACAGGGCGAACACTGAAGCTTTCTTT	CASSQSYRANTEAFF
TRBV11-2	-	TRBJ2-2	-	TGTGCCAGCAGCTTAGATATGTGGCGGGGCATGACCTTTTCCCTTAAACACACCGGGGAGCTGTTTTTT	CASSLDMWRGMTFSLKHTGELFF
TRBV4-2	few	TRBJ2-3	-	TGTGCCAGCAGCCAGCAGGGAGCGGATACGCAGTATTTT	CASSQQGADTQYF
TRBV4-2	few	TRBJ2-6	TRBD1	TGTGCCAGCACCCAGGACAGGGCTACTGGGGCCAACGTCCTGACTTTC	CASTQDRATGANVLTF
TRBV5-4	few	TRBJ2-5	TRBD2	TGTGCCAGCAGCTTGGCTAGCGGGAGAAGGGAGACCCAGTACTTC	CASSLASGRRETQYF
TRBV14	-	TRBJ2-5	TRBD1	TGTGCCAGCAGCGGAACAGGGGGAAGGACCCAGTACTTC	CASSGTGGRTQYF
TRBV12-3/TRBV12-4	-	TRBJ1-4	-	TGTGCCAGCAGAAGGGGGAGTAATGAAAAACTGTTTTTT	CASRRGSNEKLFF
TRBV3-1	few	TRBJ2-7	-	TGTGCCAGCAGCCAAGACCGACCGTGGAACTACGAGCAGTACTTC	CASSQDRPWNYEQYF
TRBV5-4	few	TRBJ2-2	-	TGTGCCACCAAGGGTCAGGCTTCGAACACCGGGGAGCTGTTTTTT	CATKGQASNTGELFF
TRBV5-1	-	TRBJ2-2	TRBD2	TGCGCCAGCAGCTTAGGCGGTAGCGGGTACTCGAACACCGGGGAGCTGTTTTTT	CASSLGGSGYSNTGELFF
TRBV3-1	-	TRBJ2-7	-	TGTGCCAGCAGCCTCCATAGGTTTCCGGAGCAGTACTTC	CASSLHRFPEQYF
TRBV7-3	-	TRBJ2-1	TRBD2	TGTGCCAGCAGCTTACTGCCCAGGGAGGGTTTTAGGAATGAGCAGTTCTTC	CASSLLPREGFRNEQFF
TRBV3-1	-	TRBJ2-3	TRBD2	TGTGCCAGCAGCCTCCCGTCTAGCGGGAGGGCCGCGGATACGCAGTATTTT	CASSLPSSGRAADTQYF
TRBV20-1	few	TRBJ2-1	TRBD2	TGCAGTGCTAGCGGGAGGGGGGGCAATGAGCAGTTCTTC	CSASGRGGNEQFF
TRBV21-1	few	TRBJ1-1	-	TGTGCCAGCAGCAAACCCTGCCCTGAAGCTTTCTTT	CASSKPCPEAFF
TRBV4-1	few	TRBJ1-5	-	TGCGCCAGCAGCCAAGGAACCGAGAATCAGCCCCAGCATTTT	CASSQGTENQPQHF
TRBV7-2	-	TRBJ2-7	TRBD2	TGTGCCAGCAGGTCAACTAGCGGGATCGAGCAGTACTTC	CASRSTSGIEQYF
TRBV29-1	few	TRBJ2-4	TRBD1	TGCAGCGCCTGCGACAGGGGGAACATTCAGTACTTC	CSACDRGNIQYF
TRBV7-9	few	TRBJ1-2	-	TGTGCCAGCAGCTCCCCCAGGGATCCAGGAGGCAACTATGGCTACACCTTC	CASSSPRDPGGNYGYTF
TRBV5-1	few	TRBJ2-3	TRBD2	TGCGCCAGCAGCGCCGGACTAGCGGGAAGCACAGATACGCAGTATTTT	CASSAGLAGSTDTQYF
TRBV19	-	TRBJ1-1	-	TGTGCCAGTATCCCCGGGACACTGAACACTGAAGCTTTCTTT	CASIPGTLNTEAFF
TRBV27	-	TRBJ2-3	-	TGTGCCAGCAGTTTCTCCCGAAGGGGGGGTAGTGATGAGACAGATACGCAGTATTTT	CASSFSRRGGSDETDTQYF
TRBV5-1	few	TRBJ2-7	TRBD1	TGCGCCAGCAGCTTGGTGACAGGGGTACCCTACGAGCAGTACTTC	CASSLVTGVPYEQYF
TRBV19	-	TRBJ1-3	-	TGTGCCAGTAGTATCGGGACCTCTGGAAACACCATATATTTT	CASSIGTSGNTIYF
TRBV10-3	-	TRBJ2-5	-	TGTGCCATCAGGGACGGGACCACCCAAGAGACCCAGTACTTC	CAIRDGTTQETQYF
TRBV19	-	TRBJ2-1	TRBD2	TGTGCCAGTAGTATTCGGGGAGGGCCCTACAATGAGCAGTTCTTC	CASSIRGGPYNEQFF
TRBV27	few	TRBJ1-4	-	TGTGCCAGCAGCCGGGGAGAAAAACTGTTTTTT	CASSRGEKLFF
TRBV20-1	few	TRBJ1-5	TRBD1	TGCAGTGCTAGACCCGGACAGGGGCCCGGGGGCAATCAGCCCCAGCATTTT	CSARPGQGPGGNQPQHF
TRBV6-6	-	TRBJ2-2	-	TGTGCCAGCATCCCTTTCGGGGCGACCTGGAACACCGGGGAGCTGTTTTTT	CASIPFGATWNTGELFF
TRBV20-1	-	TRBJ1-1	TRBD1	TGCAGTGCTAGAGGATACCCCCTGTCGAACCAGGGGGGGGTTGTGGACACTGAAGCTTTCTTT	CSARGYPLSNQGGVVDTEAFF
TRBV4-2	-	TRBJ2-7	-	TGTGCCAGCAGCCAAGATCTCGCGGTCCCAACCTACGAGCAGTACTTC	CASSQDLAVPTYEQYF
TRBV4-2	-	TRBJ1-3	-	TGTGCCAGCAGCCAAGACGAAGGGCCTGGAAACACCATATATTTT	CASSQDEGPGNTIYF
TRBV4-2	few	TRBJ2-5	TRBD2	TGTGCCAGCAGCCAAGTCGCCCAAGCGGGGGGGCCGGAGACCCAGTACTTC	CASSQVAQAGGPETQYF